Described below is a single T cell receptor (beta chain) sequence and its context. What it binds is unknown. Two oligonucleotides, mixed equimolar, formed the beta constant-region primer covering TRBC1 and TRBC2. Four rounds of PCR amplified the ligated cDNA using nested alpha and beta constant-region primers plus SP2. TCRdb called the UMI-ligation and nested PCR reads again in MiXCR, with one record for every CDR3 protein. Among about 150,000 distinct CDR3 sequences listed, approximately 22% were seen once. Between the trimmed V and J ends, which lost 3 bases and 4 bases, there was a span of 13 bases. In germline, CDR1 is DFQATT, CDR2 SNEGSKA (reference sequence). This CDR3 comprises 14 residues. This sample was included in a study of naive and memory T cell subsets. Study findings and constraints: There was no ground truth to check naive and memory subset results. Naive repertoires, especially CD8, held a few larger clonotypes, possibly memory cells re-expressing CD45RA. In CD4 and CD8 cells, diversity dropped from naive through EMRA.

CD8 T cells were positively selected from what remained after CD4 positive selection. The sample taken for sequencing was naive CD4+ T cells from blood. The chain recombines TRBV20-1 with TRBJ2-1; D possibly corresponds to TRBD2 (5 bases). The TCR originated in a human donor in good health. CDR3 nucleotides: TGCAGTGCTAGGGACTCTGCGAGGTACAATGAGCAGTTCTTC. This gives the protein CSARDSARYNEQFF.